This entry is about one T cell receptor (beta chain). These data come from a study of T cell responses to AZD1222 COVID-19 vaccine. Method: immunoSEQ multiplex PCR; TCRdb's copy keeps in-frame clones and lacks some. The sample records about 160,000 clones, roughly 90% being singletons. In germline, CDR1 is SNHLY, CDR2 FYNNEI. Trimming left V 3 bases short and J 9 bases short, with 9 bases between. The CDR3 loop spans 12 amino acids. J is TRBJ2-1 and V is TRBV2; D is ambiguous. The input for sequencing was peripheral blood, taken 28 days after the second AZD1222 dose. The clonotype comes from an adult who received the AZD1222 COVID-19 vaccine. The CDR3 DNA is TGTGCCAGCAGTGACCCGCTGGCTGAGCAGTTCTTC. Translating it yields CASSDPLAEQFF.